Listed below are T cell receptor beta chains from one sample, sequenced in a study of siplizumab effects on memory and regulatory T cells. The method was immunoSEQ multiplex PCR; TCRdb's version includes in-frame clones alone and lacks a portion of them. The sample has about 110,000 clones, 80% to 95% seen once. Sequencing was carried out using CD4+ T cells sorted from blood. The receptors were gathered from a human donor in good health. Each CDR3 is given with its conserved first and last residue. Each record gives: V gene, clone size, D gene, J gene, CDR3 DNA, CDR3 protein. The D gene is left open where the match is weak. Rows give clone size only sometimes, using once, few, many, or a class for an expanded clone.

TRBV4-2,-,TRBD1,TRBJ2-3,TGTGCCAGCAGCCGGCAGGGACAGGCGGGCACAGATACGCAGTATTTT,CASSRQGQAGTDTQYF
TRBV6-1,-,-,TRBJ1-1,TGTGCCAGCAGTGAAGCGAGGAGTGGGCCGAGGGTCACTGAAGCTTTCTTT,CASSEARSGPRVTEAFF
TRBV14,-,-,TRBJ2-7,TGTGCCAGCAGCCAAGCGGACTCCCCGTACTCCTACGAGCAGTACTTC,CASSQADSPYSYEQYF
TRBV6-5,-,TRBD1,TRBJ1-2,TGTGCCAGCAGTTCTAACCGGGACAGGGTGCTTTATGGCTACACCTTC,CASSSNRDRVLYGYTF
TRBV27,few,-,TRBJ2-7,TGTGCCAGCGGTTCGGCAGCGGAATACGAGCAGTACTTC,CASGSAAEYEQYF
TRBV2,-,-,TRBJ1-5,TGTGCCAGCGGGGACAGCAATCAGCCCCAGCATTTT,CASGDSNQPQHF
TRBV6-6,-,-,TRBJ1-5,TGTGCCAGCAGCCCCCCCGGGGACAATCAGCCCCAGCATTTT,CASSPPGDNQPQHF
TRBV11-3,-,TRBD2,TRBJ2-5,TGTGCCAGCAGCTATGGCGGGGGGTACCAAGAGACCCAGTACTTC,CASSYGGGYQETQYF
TRBV11-3,-,-,TRBJ2-3,TGTGCCAGCAGCTCCTCAGGAGGAGGAGATACGCAGTATTTT,CASSSSGGGDTQYF
TRBV29-1,-,TRBD1,TRBJ1-1,TGCAGTATAGGGGGCAACACTGAAGCTTTCTTT,CSIGGNTEAFF
TRBV5-1,-,TRBD2,TRBJ2-5,TGCGCCAGCAGCCCCGGACTAGCGGGGGGACTCCAAAAAGAGACCCAGTACTTC,CASSPGLAGGLQKETQYF
TRBV11-2,-,TRBD2,TRBJ2-1,TGTGCCAGCAGCTTGATTAGCGGGCCCAATGATGAGCAGTTCTTC,CASSLISGPNDEQFF
TRBV5-1,once,TRBD1,TRBJ2-3,TGCGCCAGCAGCTTGGGTGACAGGGGAAGTAGCACAGATACGCAGTATTTT,CASSLGDRGSSTDTQYF
TRBV6-5,-,TRBD1,TRBJ2-2,TGTGCCAGCACCCGGACAGGGAACACCGGGGAGCTGTTTTTT,CASTRTGNTGELFF
TRBV5-1,-,TRBD2,TRBJ2-7,TGCGCCAGCAGCCCGGGGGGGACTAGCGGATCCTACGAGCAGTACTTC,CASSPGGTSGSYEQYF
TRBV11-2,-,-,TRBJ2-7,TGTGCCAGCAGCTACACGCCAGGGAGTGCCTACGAGCAGTACTTC,CASSYTPGSAYEQYF
TRBV2,-,-,TRBJ1-5,TGTGCCAGTAGGAAGGGCTCTAGCAATCAGCCCCAGCATTTT,CASRKGSSNQPQHF
TRBV7-3,-,-,TRBJ2-2,TGTGCCAGCAGCTTAACAGGGGAGCGGGTGGACACCGGGGAGCTGTTTTTT,CASSLTGERVDTGELFF
TRBV9,-,-,TRBJ1-3,TGTGCCAGCAGCGTTTTGGCGGGGTCCGGAAACACCATATATTTT,CASSVLAGSGNTIYF
TRBV18,-,-,TRBJ2-7,TGTGCCAGCTCACCATCCCAGAGCTCCTACGAGCAGTACTTC,CASSPSQSSYEQYF
TRBV25-1,-,-,TRBJ2-3,TGTGCCAGCAGTGAGACATCAGTTACGCAGTATTTT,CASSETSVTQYF
TRBV7-2,-,-,TRBJ2-7,TGTGCCAGCAGCTTAACCTACGAGCAGTACTTC,CASSLTYEQYF
TRBV6-5,-,-,TRBJ2-2,TGTGCCAGCAGTTACGACGCCCCCGGGGGGGAGCTGTTTTTT,CASSYDAPGGELFF
TRBV4-1,once,TRBD1,TRBJ1-5,TGCGCCAGCAGCCAACCAGACAGGGTGTACGTCAATCAGCCCCAGCATTTT,CASSQPDRVYVNQPQHF
TRBV7-8,once,-,TRBJ2-5,TGTGCCAGCAGCGCAAATGCAGGGGTCAAGGAGACCCAGTACTTC,CASSANAGVKETQYF
TRBV19,-,-,TRBJ2-2,TGTGCCAGTAGTATACTGGGGGCCGCCGGGGAGCTGTTTTTT,CASSILGAAGELFF
TRBV7-2,-,-,TRBJ2-3,TGTGCCAGCAGCTTAGCGGGAGGCAATACGCAGTATTTT,CASSLAGGNTQYF
TRBV29-1,-,-,TRBJ2-2,TGCAGCTCCACCACCTCAGGGACCGGGGAGCTGTTTTTT,CSSTTSGTGELFF